A single sample gave rise to the 8 T cell receptor beta chains below, sequenced in a study of T-cell memory formation after mild COVID-19. TCRdb re-analysed the 5' RACE reads in MiXCR, keeping a single row per CDR3 protein. In the table there are under 200,000 distinct CDR3 sequences, roughly 13% of which are singletons. Sequenced input: PBMCs or a T cell subset sorted from them (not recorded which). These receptors came from a young man who had mild COVID-19 (a few samples of this study predate the infection). Cell type and time point are not known.

The rearrangement links TRBV6-6 to TRBJ1-2, with no clear D. The CDR3 runs to 16 residues. Germline V gives CDR1 MNHNY, CDR2 SVGAGI (reference sequence). Trimming left V 0 bases short and J 3 bases short, with 14 bases between. The CDR3 DNA reads TGTGCCAGCAGTTACTCGAGAAGAACAGCCTACTATGGCTACACCTTC. Encoded protein: CASSYSRRTAYYGYTF.

This clonotype showed up just a few times. The chain recombines TRBV20-1 with TRBJ2-3, with D possibly TRBD1 on 5 matching bases. This CDR3 has 15 amino acids. The germline V gene has CDR1 DFQATT and CDR2 SNEGSKA (reference sequence). V lost 3 bases and J lost 4, with 17 bases in between. CDR3 coding DNA: TGCAGTGCTAGGAAGGACCAGGGCGGTGCAGATACGCAGTATTTT. Translation: CSARKDQGGADTQYF.

The rearrangement links TRBV7-2 to TRBJ2-6; D unresolved. The CDR3 extends over 14 amino acids. In germline, CDR1 is SGHTA, CDR2 FQGNSA. The V end lost 5 bases, the J end lost 3 bases, and 8 bases lay between the germline ends. CDR3 sequence (DNA): TGTGCCAGCAGCGCGGCCTATGGGGCCAACGTCCTGACTTTC. This encodes CASSAAYGANVLTF.

This clonotype has a handful of counts. This sequence joins TRBV29-1 and TRBJ2-6, with D unclear. Germline assignment: CDR1 SQVTM and CDR2 ANQGSEA. Deletions cut 4 bases from V and 1 base from J, with 8 bases between. CDR3 length: 14 amino acids. CDR3 bases: TGCAGCGTTGTGGACGGATCTGGGGCCAACGTCCTGACTTTC. Amino acids: CSVVDGSGANVLTF.

Only a few counts were recorded for this clonotype. The rearrangement uses TRBV7-3 and TRBJ2-2, with D tentatively TRBD1 (6 bases). Trimming left V 4 bases short and J 3 bases short, with 9 bases between. Germline V gene lookup returns CDR1 SGHTA and CDR2 FQGTGA. The CDR3 runs 14 residues. This CDR3 reads CASSSTGYTGELFF. DNA of the CDR3: TGTGCCAGCAGCTCAACAGGGTACACCGGGGAGCTGTTTTTT.

The V gene is TRBV29-1, the J gene TRBJ2-7; TRBD2 agrees at 11 bases. The CDR3 contains 14 residues. CDR1 is SQVTM, CDR2 ANQGSEA, per germline. V dropped 1 base and J dropped 3; count of bases not matched to a gene: 2. This CDR3 reads CSVEGGTSGYEQYF. The DNA of the CDR3 is TGCAGCGTTGAAGGGGGGACTAGCGGCTACGAGCAGTACTTC.

This clonotype was recorded a few times. The V and J genes are TRBV2 and TRBJ2-7; 10 positions agree with TRBD2. Germline V gives CDR1 SNHLY, CDR2 FYNNEI. CDR3 length: 16 residues. The V gene end was trimmed by 6 bases and the J gene end by 0 bases; junction bases not matched to a gene: 8. The CDR3 loop reads CASRVPSGGRSYEQYF. CDR3 DNA sequence: TGTGCCAGCAGGGTCCCTAGCGGGGGTCGCTCCTACGAGCAGTACTTC.

The V and J genes are TRBV24-1 and TRBJ2-3, with D unresolved. V was cut by 5 bases and J by 0 bases, with 8 bases left in between. The CDR3 contains 14 residues. Germline V gene sequence: CDR1 KGHDR, CDR2 SFDVKD. CDR3 sequence reads: CATSGLKSTDTQYF. CDR3 coding DNA: TGTGCCACCAGTGGATTGAAAAGCACAGATACGCAGTATTTT.